Presented here are 22 T cell receptor beta chains from one specimen sequenced in a study of spatial heterogeneity in lung cancer. Time point of the sample: blood at routine non-recurrence follow-up after resection. TCRdb used MiXCR to reprocess the 5' RACE reads, holding one entry per CDR3 protein. The table lists 8,500 to 14,000 distinct CDR3 sequences, about a tenth of them singletons, with 30% to 35% in the top ten. The material was PBMCs, obtained at follow-up. These receptors originate from a female donor with early-stage non-small cell lung cancer.

This clonotype was seen at least ten times. The genes are TRBV28 and TRBJ2-5, with D perhaps matching TRBD1 or TRBD2 (6 bases each). Germline V lookup: CDR1 MDHEN, CDR2 SYDVKM. Trimming left V 4 bases short and J 1 base short, with 10 bases between. The CDR3 consists of 14 residues. DNA of the CDR3: TGTGCCAGCAGTTGGACGGGGGCCCAAGAGACCCAGTACTTC. The encoded protein is CASSWTGAQETQYF.

This clonotype has at least ten counts. The chain is built from TRBV19 and TRBJ2-6; D ambiguous. The CDR3 runs to 16 residues. V lost 3 bases to trimming and J lost 0 bases, with 9 bases between them. Germline V lookup: CDR1 LNHDA, CDR2 SQIVND (reference sequence). In DNA form, the CDR3 reads TGTGCCAGTAGTATCGTGGATCGCTCTGGGGCCAACGTCCTGACTTTC. Translating it yields CASSIVDRSGANVLTF.

This clonotype occurred a few times. The J gene is TRBJ2-1, the V gene TRBV29-1; 11 bases match TRBD2. The V gene's germline CDR1 is SQVTM and CDR2 ANQGSEA. This CDR3 comprises 15 residues. J lost 16 bases, V lost 5 bases, and 19 bases had no gene match. CDR3 coding DNA: TGCAGCGTTCCCGGCCTAGCGGGAGGCGGATTCGTGCATTTCTTC. It specifies CSVPGLAGGGFVHFF.

This clonotype was seen ten or more times. This chain links TRBV5-6 with TRBJ2-7, with D possibly being TRBD1 (5 bases). CDR1 is SGHDT and CDR2 is YYEEEE in the germline V gene. V lost 3 bases and J 3 bases, leaving 10 bases between the germline ends. The CDR3 sequence is 13 residues long. The CDR3 protein is CASSSLQGYEQYV. CDR3 sequence (DNA): TGTGCCAGCAGCTCGCTGCAGGGCTACGAGCAGTACGTC.

This clonotype has a count of ten or more. The rearrangement joins TRBV5-1 to TRBJ2-1; D is perhaps TRBD1 (6 bases). Germline V gives CDR1 SGHRS, CDR2 YFSETQ. The CDR3 runs 17 residues. V lost 0 bases to trimming and J lost 0 bases, with 13 bases between them. The DNA for the CDR3 is TGCGCCAGCAGCTTGGGAGGGACAATCCGCTCCTACAATGAGCAGTTCTTC. It yields the protein CASSLGGTIRSYNEQFF.

This clonotype occurred many times. CDR3 sequence: CAWEPGTSAFF. Written as DNA, the CDR3 is TGTGCCTGGGAACCCGGGACATCAGCTTTCTTT. V is TRBV30 and J is TRBJ1-1; a possible D gene is TRBD1 (6 bases). CDR3 length equals 11 residues. Between the trimmed V and J ends, which lost 5 bases and 10 bases, there was a span of 14 bases. Germline assignment: CDR1 GTSNPN and CDR2 SVGIG (reference sequence).

As concerns this clonotype: This clone may be a read error of a much larger clone one base away. The gene calls are TRBV28 and TRBJ2-5; D may be TRBD1 or TRBD2 (6 bases each). Germline-derived CDR1 and CDR2 are MDHEN and SYDVKM. The CDR3 extends over 14 amino acids. The CDR3: CTSSSLGGRETQYF. CDR3 nucleotide sequence: TGTACCAGCAGTTCCTTGGGGGGCCGCGAGACCCAGTACTTC.

Judged by abundance, this clonotype is medium-sized. The CDR3 sequence: CASSLGGRHEQYF. The CDR3 DNA is TGTGCCAGCAGCTTGGGGGGTCGGCACGAGCAGTACTTC. The chain joins TRBV7-2 to TRBJ2-7, with D perhaps matching TRBD2 (6 bases). V lost 3 bases to trimming and J lost 5 bases, with 11 bases between them. There are 13 residues in the CDR3. In germline, CDR1 is SGHTA, CDR2 FQGNSA.

Many counts were recorded for this clonotype. The V gene is TRBV7-9, the J gene TRBJ2-5; 8 bases match TRBD2. J was trimmed by 5 bases and V by 0 bases; bases with no gene match: 8. The CDR3 contains 16 residues. From germline, CDR1 is SEHNR and CDR2 FQNEAQ (reference sequence). The DNA of the CDR3 is TGTGCCAGCAGCTTAGCGGTAGCGGGGATTTACGAGACCCAGTACTTC. It codes for CASSLAVAGIYETQYF.

This sequence joins TRBV3-1 and TRBJ1-2, with 10 bases identical to TRBD1. CDR1 and CDR2 from the germline V gene are LGHDT and YNNKEL (reference sequence). This CDR3 is 14 amino acids long. V lost 4 bases and J lost 4; bases outside the gene matches: 3. Here the CDR3 reads CASSRGQGPYGYTF. For the CDR3, the DNA is TGTGCCAGCAGCCGGGGACAGGGGCCCTATGGCTACACCTTC.

This clonotype was counted between two and nine times. V gene TRBV6-2 or TRBV6-3 combines with J gene TRBJ2-1, with D unclear. Germline V lookup: CDR1 MNHEY, CDR2 SVGEGT. The V end lost 4 bases, the J end lost 8 bases, and 15 bases lay between the germline ends. There are 14 residues in the CDR3. The CDR3 loop is CASSWVDGRDEQFF. The CDR3 coding sequence is TGTGCCAGCAGTTGGGTGGACGGTCGGGATGAGCAGTTCTTC.

The V gene is TRBV7-9, the J gene TRBJ2-1; D is uncertain. Germline loops: CDR1 SEHNR, CDR2 FQNEAQ (reference sequence). The V end lost 0 bases, the J end lost 4 bases, and 16 bases lay between the germline ends. This CDR3 contains 17 residues. The CDR3 sequence is CASSLALGRSLYNEQFF. The CDR3 nucleotides read TGTGCCAGCAGCTTAGCGTTGGGCAGGTCTCTTTACAATGAGCAGTTCTTC.

This clonotype has a count of ten or more. The chain links TRBV7-2 to TRBJ1-6; the D gene is possibly TRBD1 (6 bases). CDR1 is SGHTA, CDR2 FQGNSA, per germline. Trimming removed 1 base from V and 7 bases from J, with 11 bases in between. This CDR3 is built from 15 residues. The CDR3 coding sequence is TGTGCCAGCAGCTTAGGCCAGGGGACGAATTCACCCCTCCACTTT. This encodes CASSLGQGTNSPLHF.

This clonotype was observed many times. For the CDR3, the DNA is TGTGCCAGCAGTAATATAAGGGCCTACGAGCAGTACGTC. Protein sequence: CASSNIRAYEQYV. V and J are TRBV6-2 or TRBV6-3 and TRBJ2-7, with D unclear. The CDR3 extends over 13 amino acids. V lost 5 bases and J lost 2, with 10 bases in between. CDR1 and CDR2 from the germline V gene are MNHEY and SVGEGT.

The chain employs TRBV28 and TRBJ2-1, with D maybe TRBD2 (6 bases). The ends were cut back, 6 bases at V and 4 bases at J, with 13 bases in the middle. From germline, CDR1 is MDHEN and CDR2 SYDVKM. This CDR3 spans 14 amino acids. CDR3 DNA sequence: TGTGCCAGCAGGCGGGAACTAGGATACAATGAGCAGTTCTTC. It codes for CASRRELGYNEQFF.

There are many counts of this clonotype. The chain has TRBV5-1 and TRBJ2-5; D might be TRBD1 (5 bases). This CDR3 has 18 amino acids. Germline CDR1 reads SGHRS; CDR2 reads YFSETQ. Deletions cut 4 bases from V and 1 base from J, with 23 bases between. Here the CDR3 DNA reads TGCGCCAGCAGCGGAACCAGGGCTACGCGCATCCCCCAAGAGACCCAGTACTTC. As protein: CASSGTRATRIPQETQYF.

This clonotype was observed many times. J is TRBJ2-1 and V is TRBV28; D may be TRBD1 (5 bases). This CDR3 has 13 residues. Per germline, CDR1 MDHEN and CDR2 SYDVKM. Trimming stripped 3 bases from V and 8 bases from J, with 11 bases between. The CDR3 is CASSFALQDEQFF. CDR3 bases: TGTGCCAGCAGTTTTGCGCTACAGGATGAGCAGTTCTTC.

Ten or more counts support this clonotype. This chain links TRBV18 with TRBJ2-5; perhaps TRBD2 as D (5 bases). Germline CDR1 is KGHSH and CDR2 is LQKENI. V lost 2 bases to trimming and J lost 4 bases, with 11 bases between them. This CDR3 comprises 14 residues. The CDR3 nucleotides read TGTGCCAGCTCACCAGGCACTAGACCAGAGACCCAGTACTTC. This gives the protein CASSPGTRPETQYF.

There are a few counts of this clonotype. The J gene is TRBJ2-7, the V gene TRBV12-3 or TRBV12-4; D call uncertain. This CDR3 is built from 14 residues. Trimming took off 6 bases at V and 3 bases at J, with 15 bases between the two ends. Here the CDR3 DNA reads TGTGCCAGCAGCCACGTCGGTCGCAGCTACGAGCAGTACTTC. It encodes CASSHVGRSYEQYF.

This clonotype is labeled as medium-sized. The chain employs TRBV11-1 and TRBJ2-1, with a possible D match to TRBD1 (6 bases). Deletions cut 5 bases from V and 9 bases from J, with 11 bases between. Germline V CDR1 and CDR2: SGHAT, FQDESV (reference sequence). The CDR3 length is 12 residues. CDR3 bases: TGTGCCAGCAGCCCGACAGGCTCTGAGCAGTTCTTC. Its translation: CASSPTGSEQFF.

This chain links TRBV7-8 with TRBJ1-2; D unclear. Germline assignment: CDR1 SGHVS and CDR2 FQNEAQ. The V end lost 4 bases, the J end lost 4 bases, and 7 bases lay between the germline ends. The CDR3 sequence is 12 residues long. The CDR3 DNA reads as TGTGCCAGCAGCTACAGTTCCTATGGCTACACCTTC. Translated: CASSYSSYGYTF.

This clonotype was counted at least ten times. This sequence joins TRBV28 and TRBJ1-4, with D unresolved. The V gene's germline CDR1 is MDHEN and CDR2 SYDVKM. With 5 bases removed from V and 5 bases from J, the gap between germline ends came to 12 bases. The CDR3 totals 14 residues. The CDR3 region has the DNA TGTGCCAGCAGTGAATTTGGGTGGAATGAAAAACTGTTTTTT. Protein: CASSEFGWNEKLFF.